Listed below are T cell receptor beta chains from one sample, sequenced in a study of shared T cell receptors in the human thymus. Data came from immunoSEQ multiplex PCR; TCRdb stores just in-frame clones and leaves some out. Seen here are about 660,000 clones, more than 75% observed once, and the top ten hold 0.0095% to 0.011%. This sample was shared with a second study, whose subject was human thymus T cells.

The material sequenced was thymocytes. These TCRs come from a boy in the first two years of life with a congenital heart defect. CDR3s include the opening cysteine and the closing phenylalanine or tryptophan. The order of the fields is J gene, D gene, V gene, clone size, CDR3 protein, CDR3 DNA. The D gene is left open where the match is weak. Rows give clone size only sometimes, using once, few, many, or a class for an expanded clone.

TRBJ2-3 NA TRBV11-3 few CASSSGTEEGDTQYF TGTGCCAGCAGCTCGGGGACAGAGGAGGGAGATACGCAGTATTTT
TRBJ2-7 TRBD1 TRBV15 NA CATSSRPGQGYRREQYF TGTGCCACCAGCAGCAGACCCGGACAGGGATATCGACGAGAGCAGTACTTC
TRBJ2-4 NA TRBV9 once CASSPTPAAIAKNIQYF TGTGCCAGCAGCCCTACCCCAGCGGCCATAGCCAAAAACATTCAGTACTTC
TRBJ1-6 TRBD1 TRBV28 NA CASSPGPGTANNSPLHF TGTGCCAGCAGCCCCGGCCCCGGGACAGCGAATAATTCACCCCTCCACTTT
TRBJ1-4 NA TRBV27 NA CASSITAHRDEKLFF TGTGCCAGCAGCATAACAGCGCACAGGGATGAAAAACTGTTTTTT
TRBJ1-3 NA TRBV28 few CASSLRGISGNTIYF TGTGCCAGCAGTTTACGAGGAATCTCTGGAAACACCATATATTTT
TRBJ1-3 NA TRBV9 NA CASSVGGGNTIYF TGTGCCAGCAGCGTGGGGGGAGGAAACACCATATATTTT
TRBJ2-1 NA TRBV5-6 NA CASSLAAGQLFF TGTGCCAGCAGCTTGGCGGCGGGGCAGCTGTTCTTC
TRBJ1-1 NA TRBV18 NA CASSPRTGGEMNTEAFF TGTGCCAGCTCACCCCGGACGGGGGGGGAAATGAACACTGAAGCTTTCTTT
TRBJ2-1 TRBD2 TRBV19 once CASSIIAGGEQFF TGTGCCAGTAGTATCATCGCGGGGGGTGAGCAGTTCTTC
TRBJ1-5 NA TRBV28 NA CASSWGTVAGNQPQHF TGTGCCAGCAGTTGGGGGACTGTAGCGGGCAATCAGCCCCAGCATTTT
TRBJ2-1 TRBD2 TRBV10-3 NA CAIRGGMSYNEQFF TGTGCCATCCGGGGAGGGATGTCCTACAATGAGCAGTTCTTC
TRBJ2-7 TRBD2 TRBV11-3 NA CASSSGLAGRKEQYF TGTGCCAGCAGCTCGGGACTAGCGGGAAGAAAGGAGCAGTACTTC
TRBJ2-3 NA TRBV6-1 NA CASSDDSRSLYF TGTGCCAGCAGTGACGACAGCCGCAGTTTGTATTTT
TRBJ1-1 NA TRBV11-3 NA CASSRTTGPSSQNTEAFF TGTGCCAGCAGCCGAACTACAGGTCCCTCCAGTCAGAACACTGAAGCTTTCTTT
TRBJ2-1 NA TRBV7-2 NA CASSSHGLNEQFF TGTGCCAGCAGCTCCCATGGCCTCAATGAGCAGTTCTTC
TRBJ2-6 NA TRBV15 NA CATSTTDRISGANVLTF TGTGCCACCAGCACGACAGACAGGATCTCTGGGGCCAACGTCCTGACTTTC
TRBJ1-1 TRBD1 TRBV29-1 few CSVRSSGTGHTEAFF TGCAGCGTCCGGTCCTCCGGGACAGGGCACACTGAAGCTTTCTTT
TRBJ2-7 NA TRBV15 NA CATSRPGQSYEQYF TGTGCCACCAGCAGGCCGGGACAATCCTACGAGCAGTACTTC
TRBJ1-2 TRBD1 TRBV19 NA CASWDSLNYGYTF TGTGCCAGTTGGGACAGCCTTAACTATGGCTACACCTTC
TRBJ2-3 TRBD2 TRBV6-5 NA CASSSPPAREGTHF TGTGCCAGCAGTTCTCCCCCGGCGCGGGAGGGTACGCATTTT
TRBJ2-7 TRBD1 TRBV4-2 NA CASSQEPGTGGYEQYF TGTGCCAGCAGCCAAGAACCCGGGACAGGGGGCTACGAGCAGTACTTC
TRBJ1-1 NA TRBV19 NA CASSIERGRTEAFF TGTGCCAGTAGTATAGAGCGGGGGCGAACTGAAGCTTTCTTT
TRBJ2-3 TRBD2 TRBV19 few CASRETSGDSTDTQYF TGTGCCAGTAGGGAGACTAGCGGGGATAGCACAGATACGCAGTATTTT
TRBJ2-3 NA TRBV5-4 NA CASRTSTDTQYF TGTGCCAGCAGGACTAGCACAGATACGCAGTATTTT
TRBJ2-7 TRBD1 TRBV5-1 NA CASSYGTGFYEQYF TGCGCCAGCAGTTATGGGACAGGTTTCTACGAGCAGTACTTC
TRBJ2-7 TRBD2 TRBV6-1 NA CASSSAGGPSEQYF TGTGCCAGCAGTAGTGCGGGAGGGCCCAGCGAGCAGTACTTC
TRBJ1-3 NA TRBV7-2 NA CASSPQPSGNTIYF TGTGCCAGCAGCCCACAGCCCTCTGGAAACACCATATATTTT
TRBJ2-7 NA TRBV6-6 NA CASSYSRESSYEQYF TGTGCCAGCAGTTACTCACGGGAAAGCTCCTACGAGCAGTACTTC
TRBJ1-2 TRBD1 TRBV18 NA CASSLRTGRGYTF TGTGCCAGCTCACTACGGACAGGCCGTGGCTACACCTTC
TRBJ2-5 NA TRBV4-1 NA CASSQDRGGVETQYF TGCGCCAGCAGCCAAGATCGCGGGGGCGTGGAGACCCAGTACTTC
TRBJ1-1 NA TRBV7-8 NA CASSLIVGASEAFF TGTGCCAGCAGCTTAATCGTGGGGGCAAGTGAAGCTTTCTTT
TRBJ2-5 NA TRBV29-1 NA CSVEWGRGLPNLETQYF TGCAGCGTTGAGTGGGGCAGGGGTCTACCCAATTTAGAGACCCAGTACTTC
TRBJ2-7 TRBD2 TRBV10-3 NA CAIPMGQREKCEQYF TGTGCCATCCCGATGGGCCAGCGGGAGAAGTGCGAGCAGTACTTC